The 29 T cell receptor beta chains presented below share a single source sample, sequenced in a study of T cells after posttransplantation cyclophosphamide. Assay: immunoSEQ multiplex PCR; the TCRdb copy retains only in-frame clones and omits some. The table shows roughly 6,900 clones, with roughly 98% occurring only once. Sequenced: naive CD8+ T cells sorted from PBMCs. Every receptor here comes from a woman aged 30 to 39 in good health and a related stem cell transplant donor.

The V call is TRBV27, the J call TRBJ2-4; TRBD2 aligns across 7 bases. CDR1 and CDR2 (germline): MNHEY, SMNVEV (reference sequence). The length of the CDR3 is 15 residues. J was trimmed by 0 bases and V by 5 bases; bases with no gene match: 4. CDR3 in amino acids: CASSPAGPAKNIQYF. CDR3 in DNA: TGTGCCAGCAGTCCAGCGGGGCCAGCCAAAAACATTCAGTACTTC.

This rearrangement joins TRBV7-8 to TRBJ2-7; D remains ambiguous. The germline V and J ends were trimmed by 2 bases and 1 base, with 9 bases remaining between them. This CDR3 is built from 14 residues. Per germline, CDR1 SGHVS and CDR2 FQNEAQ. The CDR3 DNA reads TGTGCCAGCAGCTTATTCCACTCTTCCTACGAGCAGTACTTC. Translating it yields CASSLFHSSYEQYF. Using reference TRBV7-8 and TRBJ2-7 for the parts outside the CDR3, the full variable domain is GAGVSQSPRYKVAKRGQDVALRCDPISGHVSLFWYQQALGQGPEFLTYFQNEAQLDKSGLPSDRFFAERPEGSVSTLKIQRTQQEDSAVYLCASSLFHSSYEQYFGPGTRLTVT.

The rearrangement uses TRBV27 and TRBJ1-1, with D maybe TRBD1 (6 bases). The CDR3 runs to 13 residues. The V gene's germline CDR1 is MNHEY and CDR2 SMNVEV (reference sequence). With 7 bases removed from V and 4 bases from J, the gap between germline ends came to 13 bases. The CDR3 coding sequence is TGTGCCAGCACATATACAGGGTCCACTGAAGCTTTCTTT. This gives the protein CASTYTGSTEAFF.

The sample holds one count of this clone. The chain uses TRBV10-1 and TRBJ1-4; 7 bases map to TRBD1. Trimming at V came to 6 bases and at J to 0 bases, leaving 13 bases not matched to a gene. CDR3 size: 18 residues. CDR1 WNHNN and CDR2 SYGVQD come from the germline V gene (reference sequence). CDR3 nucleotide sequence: TGCGCCAGCAGCGATAAGACGGGACAGAGAGCAACTAATGAAAAACTGTTTTTT. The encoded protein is CASSDKTGQRATNEKLFF.

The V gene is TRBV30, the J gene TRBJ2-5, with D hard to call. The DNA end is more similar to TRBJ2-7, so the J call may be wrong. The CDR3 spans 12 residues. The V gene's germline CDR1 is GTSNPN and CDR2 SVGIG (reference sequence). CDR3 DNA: TGTGCCTGGAGTGTAAGTGCCTACGAGCAGTACTTC. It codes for CAWSVSAYEQYF.

The chain's CDR3 is CASSLSDSEGVYGYTF. CDR3 in DNA: TGTGCCAGCAGCTTGTCAGATTCGGAGGGTGTCTATGGCTACACCTTC. The V call is TRBV7-9, the J call TRBJ1-2; D is unresolved. Germline CDR1 reads SEHNR; CDR2 reads FQNEAQ (reference sequence). This CDR3 region has 16 residues. Deletions cut 3 bases from V and 4 bases from J, with 18 bases between.

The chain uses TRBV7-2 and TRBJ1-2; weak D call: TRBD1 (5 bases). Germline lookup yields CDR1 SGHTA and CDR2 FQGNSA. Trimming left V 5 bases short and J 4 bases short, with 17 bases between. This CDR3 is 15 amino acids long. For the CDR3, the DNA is TGTGCCAGCAGCCAACTGGGGGAGGGGTTCTATGGCTACACCTTC. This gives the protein CASSQLGEGFYGYTF.

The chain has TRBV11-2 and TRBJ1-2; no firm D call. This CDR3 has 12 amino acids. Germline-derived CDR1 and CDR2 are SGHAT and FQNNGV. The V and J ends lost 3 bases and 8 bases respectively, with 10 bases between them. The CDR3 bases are TGTGCCAGCAGCTTCGGAGAGGGCGGCTACACCTTC. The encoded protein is CASSFGEGGYTF.

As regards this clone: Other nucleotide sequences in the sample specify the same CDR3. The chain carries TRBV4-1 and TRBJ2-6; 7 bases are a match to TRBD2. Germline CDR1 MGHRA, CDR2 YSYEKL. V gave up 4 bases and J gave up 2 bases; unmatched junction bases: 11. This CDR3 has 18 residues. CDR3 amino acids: CASSPWTGGGTGANVLTF. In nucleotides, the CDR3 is TGCGCCAGCAGCCCATGGACTGGGGGAGGGACTGGGGCCAACGTCCTGACTTTC.

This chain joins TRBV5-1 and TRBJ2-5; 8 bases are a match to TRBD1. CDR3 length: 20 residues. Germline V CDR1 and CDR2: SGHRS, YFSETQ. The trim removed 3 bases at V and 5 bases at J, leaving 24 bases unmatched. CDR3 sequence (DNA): TGCGCCAGCAGCTCCCTAGACAGCCCCGACAGGGGAATGAGTTGGGAGACCCAGTACTTC. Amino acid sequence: CASSSLDSPDRGMSWETQYF.

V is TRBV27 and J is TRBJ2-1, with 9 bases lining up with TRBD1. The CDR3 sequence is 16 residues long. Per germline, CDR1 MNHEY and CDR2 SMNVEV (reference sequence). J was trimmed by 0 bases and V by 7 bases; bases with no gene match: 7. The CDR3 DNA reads TGTGCCAGCAAACCCCCGGACAGGGGCTCCTACAATGAGCAGTTCTTC. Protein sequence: CASKPPDRGSYNEQFF.

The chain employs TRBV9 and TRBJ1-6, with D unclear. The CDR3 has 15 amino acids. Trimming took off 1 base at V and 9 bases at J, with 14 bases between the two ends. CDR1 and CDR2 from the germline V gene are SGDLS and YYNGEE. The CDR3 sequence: CASSVKDLLGSPLHF. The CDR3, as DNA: TGTGCCAGCAGCGTAAAGGACTTGTTGGGTTCACCCCTCCACTTT.

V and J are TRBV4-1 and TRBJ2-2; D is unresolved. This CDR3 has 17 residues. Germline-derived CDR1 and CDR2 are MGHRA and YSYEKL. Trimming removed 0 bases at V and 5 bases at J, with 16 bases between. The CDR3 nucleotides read TGCGCCAGCAGCCAAGAACCCCCGACAAGTGAAACCGGGGAGCTGTTTTTT. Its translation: CASSQEPPTSETGELFF.

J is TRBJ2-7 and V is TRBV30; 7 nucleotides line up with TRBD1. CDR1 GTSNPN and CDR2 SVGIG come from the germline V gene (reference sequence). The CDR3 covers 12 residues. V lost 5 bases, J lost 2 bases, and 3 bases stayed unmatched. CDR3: CAWGGQTYEQYF. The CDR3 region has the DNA TGTGCCTGGGGGGGACAGACCTACGAGCAGTACTTC. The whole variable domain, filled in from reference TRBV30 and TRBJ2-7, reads SQTIHQWPATLVQPVGSPLSLECTVEGTSNPNLYWYRQAAGRGLQLLFYSVGIGQISSEVPQNLSASRPQDRQFILSSKKLLLSDSGFYLCAWGGQTYEQYFGPGTRLTVT.

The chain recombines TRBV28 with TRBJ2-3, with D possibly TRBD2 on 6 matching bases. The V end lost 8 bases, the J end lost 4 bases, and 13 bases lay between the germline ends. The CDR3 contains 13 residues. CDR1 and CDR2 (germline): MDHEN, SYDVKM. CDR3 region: CASGGIYPDTQYF. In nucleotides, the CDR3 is TGTGCCAGCGGAGGGATTTATCCAGATACGCAGTATTTT. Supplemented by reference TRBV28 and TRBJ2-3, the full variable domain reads DVKVTQSSRYLVKRTGEKVFLECVQDMDHENMFWYRQDPGLGLRLIYFSYDVKMKEKGDIPEGYSVSREKKERFSLILESASTNQTSMYLCASGGIYPDTQYFGPGTRLTVL.

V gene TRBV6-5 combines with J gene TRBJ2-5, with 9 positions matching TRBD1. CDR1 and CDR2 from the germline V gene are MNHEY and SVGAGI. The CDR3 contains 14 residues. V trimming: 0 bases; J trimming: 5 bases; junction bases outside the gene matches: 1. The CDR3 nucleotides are TGTGCCAGCAGTTACTCTGGACAGGGGGAGACCCAGTACTTC. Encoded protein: CASSYSGQGETQYF.

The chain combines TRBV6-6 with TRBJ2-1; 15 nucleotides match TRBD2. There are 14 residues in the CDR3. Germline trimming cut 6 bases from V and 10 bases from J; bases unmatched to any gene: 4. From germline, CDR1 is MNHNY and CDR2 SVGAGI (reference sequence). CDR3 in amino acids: CASRTGTSGGEQFF. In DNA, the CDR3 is TGTGCCAGCAGAACCGGGACTAGCGGGGGGGAGCAGTTCTTC.

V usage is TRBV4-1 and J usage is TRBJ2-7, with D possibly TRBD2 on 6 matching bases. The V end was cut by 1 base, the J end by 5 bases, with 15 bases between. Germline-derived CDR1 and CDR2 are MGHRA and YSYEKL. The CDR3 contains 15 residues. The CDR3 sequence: CASSQGRREDDEQYF. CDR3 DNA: TGCGCCAGCAGCCAAGGAAGAAGGGAGGACGACGAGCAGTACTTC.

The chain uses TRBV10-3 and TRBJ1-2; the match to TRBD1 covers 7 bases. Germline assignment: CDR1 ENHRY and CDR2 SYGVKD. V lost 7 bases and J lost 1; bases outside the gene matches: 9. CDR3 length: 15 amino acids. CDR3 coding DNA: TGTGCCATCACCCCGGACAGGCCCTATAACTATGGCTACACCTTC. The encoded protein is CAITPDRPYNYGYTF.

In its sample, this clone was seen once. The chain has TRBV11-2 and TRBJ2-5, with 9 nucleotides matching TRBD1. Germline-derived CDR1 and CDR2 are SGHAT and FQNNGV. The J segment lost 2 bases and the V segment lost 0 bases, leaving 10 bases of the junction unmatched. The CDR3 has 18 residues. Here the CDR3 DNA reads TGTGCCAGCAGCTTAGATATTTGGGGGGGGACAGGGCAAGAGACCCAGTACTTC. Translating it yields CASSLDIWGGTGQETQYF.

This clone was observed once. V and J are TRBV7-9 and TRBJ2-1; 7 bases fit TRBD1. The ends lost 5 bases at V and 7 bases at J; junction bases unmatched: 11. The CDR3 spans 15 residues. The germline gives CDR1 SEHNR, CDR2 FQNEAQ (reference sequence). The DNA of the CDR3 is TGTGCCAGCAGCCCCCAGGGCACAGGGGCAAATGAGCAGTTCTTC. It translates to CASSPQGTGANEQFF.

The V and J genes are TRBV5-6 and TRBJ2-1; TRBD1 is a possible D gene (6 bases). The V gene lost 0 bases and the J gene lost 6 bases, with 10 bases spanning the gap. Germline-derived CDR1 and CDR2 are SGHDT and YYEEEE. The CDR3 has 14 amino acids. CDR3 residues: CASSLGDIPNEQFF. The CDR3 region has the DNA TGTGCCAGCAGCTTGGGGGACATCCCCAATGAGCAGTTCTTC.

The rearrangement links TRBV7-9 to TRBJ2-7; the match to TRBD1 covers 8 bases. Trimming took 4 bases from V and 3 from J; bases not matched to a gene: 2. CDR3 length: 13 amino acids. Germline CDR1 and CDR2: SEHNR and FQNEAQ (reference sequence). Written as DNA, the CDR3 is TGTGCCAGCAGCTGGACAGGGAACTACGAGCAGTACTTC. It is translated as CASSWTGNYEQYF. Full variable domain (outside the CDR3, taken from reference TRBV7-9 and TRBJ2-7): DTGVSQNPRHKITKRGQNVTFRCDPISEHNRLYWYRQTLGQGPEFLTYFQNEAQLEKSRLLSDRFSAERPKGSFSTLEIQRTEQGDSAMYLCASSWTGNYEQYFGPGTRLTVT.

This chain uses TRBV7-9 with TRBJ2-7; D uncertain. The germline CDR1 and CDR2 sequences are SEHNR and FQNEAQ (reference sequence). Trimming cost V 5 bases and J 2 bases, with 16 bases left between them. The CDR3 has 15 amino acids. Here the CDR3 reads CASSPSLRSPYEQYF. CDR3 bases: TGTGCCAGCAGCCCCTCTTTGAGGTCCCCCTACGAGCAGTACTTC.

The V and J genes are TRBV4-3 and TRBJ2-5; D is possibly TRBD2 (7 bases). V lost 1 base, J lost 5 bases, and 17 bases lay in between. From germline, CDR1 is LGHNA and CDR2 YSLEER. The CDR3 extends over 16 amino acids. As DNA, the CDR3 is TGCGCCAGCAGCCAAGTTGTCGCGGGGGCGTCGGAGACCCAGTACTTC. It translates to CASSQVVAGASETQYF.

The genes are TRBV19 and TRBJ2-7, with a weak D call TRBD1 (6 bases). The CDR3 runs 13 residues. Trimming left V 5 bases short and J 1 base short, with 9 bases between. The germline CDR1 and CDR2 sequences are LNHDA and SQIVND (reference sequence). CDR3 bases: TGTGCCAGTAGTGCGGACAGTTCCTACGAGCAGTACTTC. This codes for CASSADSSYEQYF.

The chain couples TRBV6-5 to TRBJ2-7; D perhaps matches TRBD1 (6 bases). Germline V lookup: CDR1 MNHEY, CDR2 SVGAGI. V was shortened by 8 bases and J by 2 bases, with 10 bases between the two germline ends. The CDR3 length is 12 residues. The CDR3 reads CASAGTTYEQYF. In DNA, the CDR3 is TGTGCCAGCGCTGGGACAACCTACGAGCAGTACTTC.

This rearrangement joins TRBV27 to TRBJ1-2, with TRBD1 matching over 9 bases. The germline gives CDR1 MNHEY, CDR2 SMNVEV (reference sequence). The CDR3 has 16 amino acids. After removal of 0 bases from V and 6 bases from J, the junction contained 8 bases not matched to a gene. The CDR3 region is CASSLSLQGAGDGYTF. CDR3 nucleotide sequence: TGTGCCAGCAGTTTATCCCTACAGGGGGCTGGGGATGGCTACACCTTC.

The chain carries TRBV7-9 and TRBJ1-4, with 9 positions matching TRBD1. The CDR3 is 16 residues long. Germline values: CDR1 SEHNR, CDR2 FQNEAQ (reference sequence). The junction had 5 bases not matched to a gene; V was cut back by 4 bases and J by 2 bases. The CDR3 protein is CASSSHRGLTNEKLFF. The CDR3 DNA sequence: TGTGCCAGCAGCTCTCACAGGGGGCTCACTAATGAAAAACTGTTTTTT.